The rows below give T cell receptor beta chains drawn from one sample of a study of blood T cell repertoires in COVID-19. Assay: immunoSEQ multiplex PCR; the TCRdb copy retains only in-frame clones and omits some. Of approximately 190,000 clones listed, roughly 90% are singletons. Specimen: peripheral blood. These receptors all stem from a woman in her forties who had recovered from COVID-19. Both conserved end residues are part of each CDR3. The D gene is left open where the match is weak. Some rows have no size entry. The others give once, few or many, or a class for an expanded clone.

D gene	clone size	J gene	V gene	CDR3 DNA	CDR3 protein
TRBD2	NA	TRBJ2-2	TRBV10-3	TGTGCCATCAGCGGACTCAGCGGGGAGGACACCGGGGAGCTGTTTTTT	CAISGLSGEDTGELFF
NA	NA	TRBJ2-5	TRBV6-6	TGTGCCAGCAGTTACCCAGATATCCAAGAGACCCAGTACTTC	CASSYPDIQETQYF
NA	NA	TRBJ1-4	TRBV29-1	TGCAGCGTTGAAGGGACAAGCGCTAATGAAAAACTGTTTTTT	CSVEGTSANEKLFF
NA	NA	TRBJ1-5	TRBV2	TGTGCCAGCAGCTCCGACAGGAGAGATCAGCCCCAGCATTTT	CASSSDRRDQPQHF
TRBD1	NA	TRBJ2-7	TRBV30	TGTGCCTGGGCCACAGGGGGTGCCGACGAGCAGTACTTC	CAWATGGADEQYF
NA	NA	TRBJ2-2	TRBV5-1	TGCGCCAGCAGCTTCGACGGGGAAGGCACCGGGGAGCTGTTTTTT	CASSFDGEGTGELFF
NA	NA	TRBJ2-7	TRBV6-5	TGTGCCAGCCGTCCAGGGCTAAGGTTTCCGGGAGTACACTTC	CASRPGLRFPGVHF
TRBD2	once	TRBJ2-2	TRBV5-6	TGTGCCAGCAGCTTGGGCCCCACTAGCGACACGAACACCGGGGAGCTGTTTTTT	CASSLGPTSDTNTGELFF
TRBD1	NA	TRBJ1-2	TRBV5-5	TGTGCCAGCAGCCATGACAGGGATGGCTACACCTTC	CASSHDRDGYTF
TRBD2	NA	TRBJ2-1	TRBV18	TGTGCCAGCTCCCTAAACCAGCCGACTAGCGGGAGAACTAATGAGCAGTTCTTC	CASSLNQPTSGRTNEQFF
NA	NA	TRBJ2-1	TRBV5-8	TGTGCCAGCCGGGACACCTACAATGAGCAGTTCTTC	CASRDTYNEQFF
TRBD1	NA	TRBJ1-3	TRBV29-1	TGCAGCGTCATTTGGGGGACAGGCTCTGGAAACACCATATATTTT	CSVIWGTGSGNTIYF
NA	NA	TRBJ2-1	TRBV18	TGTGCCAGCTCCCCACGGGGGCAGCGGAGCAATGAGCAGTTCTTC	CASSPRGQRSNEQFF
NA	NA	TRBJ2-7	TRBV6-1	TGTGCCAGCAGTGAAGACAGGGTGAGGAACGAGCAGTACTTC	CASSEDRVRNEQYF